These 30 T cell receptor beta chains were all obtained from the same sample, sequenced in a study of identifying expanded T cells in peripheral blood. Only in-frame clones appear in the TCRdb table, and some are missing; sequencing was by immunoSEQ multiplex PCR. The sample has some 99,000 clones; about 88% are singletons. The source material was blood. The receptors were gathered from a person between 18 and 70 years old in good health.

J is TRBJ2-7 and V is TRBV6-5, with TRBD2 matching over 7 bases. In germline, CDR1 is MNHEY, CDR2 SVGAGI. V lost 2 bases, J lost 6 bases, and 4 bases stayed unmatched. This CDR3 has 13 residues. In DNA form, the CDR3 reads TGTGCCAGCAGTTACCGGGGAGGGGTCGAGCAGTACTTC. It specifies CASSYRGGVEQYF.

This clone was observed a few times. This chain links TRBV29-1 with TRBJ1-1; D remains ambiguous. With 4 bases removed from V and 1 base from J, the gap between germline ends came to 7 bases. There are 12 residues in the CDR3. Looked up from germline, CDR1 is SQVTM and CDR2 is ANQGSEA. The chain's CDR3 is CSVVWGNTEAFF. In nucleotides, the CDR3 is TGCAGCGTTGTTTGGGGGAACACTGAAGCTTTCTTT.

The chain combines TRBV5-6 with TRBJ2-7; 7 nucleotides agree with TRBD1. The V gene end was trimmed by 4 bases and the J gene end by 0 bases; junction bases not matched to a gene: 10. Per the germline V gene, CDR1 is SGHDT and CDR2 is YYEEEE. The CDR3 has 16 residues. CDR3 sequence reads: CASSLIPGQSSYEQYF. CDR3 DNA: TGTGCCAGCAGCCTAATTCCGGGACAGAGCTCCTACGAGCAGTACTTC. Full variable domain (rest looked up from reference TRBV5-6 and TRBJ2-7): DAGVTQSPTHLIKTRGQQVTLRCSPKSGHDTVSWYQQALGQGPQFIFQYYEEEERQRGNFPDRFSGHQFPNYSSELNVNALLLGDSALYLCASSLIPGQSSYEQYFGPGTRLTVT.

This chain connects TRBV5-1 to TRBJ2-2, with 7 bases identical to TRBD2. This CDR3 spans 15 amino acids. The J segment lost 4 bases and the V segment lost 1 base, leaving 4 bases of the junction unmatched. Germline values: CDR1 SGHRS, CDR2 YFSETQ. Written as DNA, the CDR3 is TGCGCCAGCAGCTTGAGGCTAGCGGCCACCGGGGAGCTGTTTTTT. Translated: CASSLRLAATGELFF.

The chain has TRBV28 and TRBJ1-5; no clear D. This CDR3 contains 14 residues. V lost 3 bases and J 2 bases, leaving 8 bases between the germline ends. Germline V gene sequence: CDR1 MDHEN, CDR2 SYDVKM. The CDR3 sequence: CASSFSSGNQPQHF. The DNA of the CDR3 is TGTGCCAGCAGTTTCAGTTCGGGCAATCAGCCCCAGCATTTT.

The CDR3 sequence is CASSNPDRGSEQFF. The CDR3 nucleotides read TGTGCCAGCAGTAACCCGGACAGGGGGAGTGAGCAGTTCTTC. The chain uses TRBV28 and TRBJ2-1; 10 nucleotides agree with TRBD1. The CDR3 runs to 14 residues. V lost 5 bases and J lost 9; bases outside the gene matches: 7. The germline V gene has CDR1 MDHEN and CDR2 SYDVKM.

V is TRBV29-1 and J is TRBJ2-7, with 7 nucleotides matching TRBD1. J gave up 4 bases and V 1 base, and 7 bases lay outside the gene matches. The CDR3 length is 14 residues. Germline values: CDR1 SQVTM, CDR2 ANQGSEA. In nucleotides, the CDR3 is TGCAGCGTTGAAGGGGACAGAGATATTTACGAGCAGTACTTC. Its protein is CSVEGDRDIYEQYF.

The J gene is TRBJ2-5, the V gene TRBV2; 8 positions agree with TRBD2. CDR1 and CDR2 from the germline V gene are SNHLY and FYNNEI. This CDR3 region has 13 residues. The V segment lost 4 bases and the J segment 5 bases; nucleotides outside the gene matches: 3. The CDR3 loop reads CASSVREGETQYF. CDR3 nucleotide sequence: TGTGCCAGCAGTGTACGGGAGGGCGAGACCCAGTACTTC.

CDR3 protein: CASRDPTVLSYEQYF. The CDR3, as DNA: TGTGCCAGCAGAGACCCCACGGTGTTGTCCTACGAGCAGTACTTC. The chain combines TRBV6-1 with TRBJ2-7; no definite D call. Germline CDR1 is MNHNS and CDR2 is SASEGT. Trimming pared 6 bases from V and 1 base from J, leaving 16 bases between. The CDR3 contains 15 residues.

The CDR3 sequence: CASSPSGRNTEAFF. CDR3 DNA sequence: TGTGCCAGCTCACCATCGGGGCGGAACACTGAAGCTTTCTTT. The chain joins TRBV18 to TRBJ1-1; maybe TRBD1 (5 bases). V shed 2 bases and J shed 1 base, with 8 bases lying between them. The CDR3 contains 14 residues. Germline CDR1 reads KGHSH; CDR2 reads LQKENI.

This clone was counted once. This chain uses TRBV19 with TRBJ1-5; TRBD1 is a possible D gene (5 bases). The CDR3 consists of 15 residues. Germline V gives CDR1 LNHDA, CDR2 SQIVND (reference sequence). Between the trimmed V and J ends, which lost 7 bases and 0 bases, there was a span of 13 bases. The CDR3 DNA follows: TGTGCCAGTAACCGACAGACTTATAGCAATCAGCCCCAGCATTTT. Residues: CASNRQTYSNQPQHF.

The CDR3: CASSLLSQGMNTEAFF. CDR3 DNA sequence: TGTGCCAGCAGCTTATTAAGTCAGGGTATGAACACTGAAGCTTTCTTT. The genes are TRBV7-8 and TRBJ1-1; tentative D call: TRBD1 (5 bases). This CDR3 spans 16 amino acids. CDR1 and CDR2 (germline): SGHVS, FQNEAQ. V gave up 2 bases and J gave up 0 bases, with 13 bases separating them.

V gene TRBV4-1 combines with J gene TRBJ2-1; weak D call: TRBD2 (6 bases). Germline assignment: CDR1 MGHRA and CDR2 YSYEKL. This CDR3 spans 16 amino acids. The V end lost 1 base, the J end lost 1 base, and 11 bases lay between the germline ends. CDR3 in amino acids: CASSQGVAGSYNEQFF. The CDR3 DNA sequence: TGCGCCAGCAGCCAAGGGGTCGCGGGATCCTACAATGAGCAGTTCTTC.

The CDR3 sequence is CASRDRVGMNTEAFF. The CDR3 region has the DNA TGTGCCAGCAGAGACAGGGTCGGCATGAACACTGAAGCTTTCTTT. The chain couples TRBV16 to TRBJ1-1; 7 bases are shared with TRBD1. CDR1 KGHSY and CDR2 FQNENV come from the germline V gene. The CDR3 spans 15 residues. J was trimmed by 0 bases and V by 6 bases; bases with no gene match: 7.

The chain has TRBV4-1 and TRBJ1-1, with D possibly TRBD1 on 6 matching bases. The CDR3 spans 17 residues. Germline lookup yields CDR1 MGHRA and CDR2 YSYEKL. Between the trimmed V and J ends, which lost 6 bases and 4 bases, there was a span of 24 bases. The CDR3 loop reads CASRGQHKGGRGTEAFF. As DNA, the CDR3 is TGCGCCAGCAGGGGCCAGCATAAGGGGGGCAGAGGCACTGAAGCTTTCTTT.

This clone was picked up many times. The chain employs TRBV5-1 and TRBJ2-7; perhaps TRBD2 as D (5 bases). The ends were cut back, 0 bases at V and 7 bases at J, with 11 bases in the middle. CDR3 length: 13 amino acids. Germline-derived CDR1 and CDR2 are SGHRS and YFSETQ. CDR3: CASSLEARGEQYF. CDR3 DNA sequence: TGCGCCAGCAGCTTGGAGGCCCGAGGGGAGCAGTACTTC.

This clone was counted a single time. The V and J genes are TRBV30 and TRBJ2-5; tentatively, D is TRBD2 (6 bases). The CDR3 covers 18 residues. From germline, CDR1 is GTSNPN and CDR2 SVGIG (reference sequence). V was pared by 1 base and J by 6 bases, with 27 bases between. Written as DNA, the CDR3 is TGTGCCTGGAGTGATGAACTGCGGGGAGAGGGTAGGAGACAGACCCAGTACTTC. Its translation is CAWSDELRGEGRRQTQYF.

The chain employs TRBV29-1 and TRBJ1-1, with unresolved D. V was trimmed by 7 bases and J by 0 bases, leaving 9 bases between them. The CDR3 totals 12 residues. The germline gives CDR1 SQVTM, CDR2 ANQGSEA. The CDR3 here is CSAIDLNTEAFF. The CDR3 DNA reads TGCAGCGCCATCGACTTGAACACTGAAGCTTTCTTT.

The gene calls are TRBV4-3 and TRBJ2-7; 7 positions match TRBD2. Unmatched junction bases numbered 9, after V lost 0 bases and J lost 7 bases. This CDR3 comprises 15 residues. Germline CDR1 reads LGHNA; CDR2 reads YSLEER. Here the CDR3 DNA reads TGCGCCAGCAGCCAAGAGTTCAGCCAAGCGGGGGAGCAGTACTTC. It is translated as CASSQEFSQAGEQYF.

CDR3: CASSARTSRNTGELFF. The CDR3 nucleotides are TGTGCCAGCAGCGCAAGGACTAGCAGGAACACCGGGGAGCTGTTTTTT. The J gene is TRBJ2-2, the V gene TRBV11-2; TRBD2 matches at 8 bases. V lost 5 bases to trimming and J lost 1 base; unmatched junction nucleotides: 6. Per germline, CDR1 SGHAT and CDR2 FQNNGV. This CDR3 contains 16 residues.

The chain joins TRBV19 to TRBJ2-7; weak D call: TRBD1 (6 bases). The germline V gene has CDR1 LNHDA and CDR2 SQIVND (reference sequence). CDR3 length equals 13 residues. Between the trimmed V and J ends, which lost 7 bases and 6 bases, there was a span of 16 bases. In nucleotides, the CDR3 is TGTGCCAGTAAACCGGGGACACAGGGCGAGCAGTACTTC. As protein: CASKPGTQGEQYF.

The chain links TRBV6-5 to TRBJ1-1; D remains unclear. The CDR3 runs 13 residues. In germline, CDR1 is MNHEY, CDR2 SVGAGI. V was pared by 1 base and J by 4 bases, with 7 bases between. The CDR3: CASSYLRSTEAFF. The CDR3 region has the DNA TGTGCCAGCAGTTACTTACGGAGCACTGAAGCTTTCTTT.

J is TRBJ2-3 and V is TRBV5-1; D not certain. Germline V lookup: CDR1 SGHRS, CDR2 YFSETQ. V was trimmed by 0 bases and J by 7 bases, leaving 12 bases between them. This CDR3 contains 14 residues. The CDR3, as DNA: TGCGCCAGCAGCTTGGCCGAAGGGCCCAATACGCAGTATTTT. The encoded protein is CASSLAEGPNTQYF.

This chain connects TRBV5-1 to TRBJ1-2; 7 bases align to TRBD1. This CDR3 has 15 residues. V dropped 4 bases and J dropped 2; count of bases not matched to a gene: 8. CDR1 and CDR2 from the germline V gene are SGHRS and YFSETQ. The CDR3 loop is CASSEGQYTNYGYTF. The CDR3 DNA sequence: TGCGCCAGCAGCGAGGGACAGTACACAAACTATGGCTACACCTTC.

The chain carries TRBV28 and TRBJ2-3, with 9 bases identical to TRBD2. In germline, CDR1 is MDHEN, CDR2 SYDVKM. The CDR3 extends over 15 amino acids. V lost 4 bases to trimming and J lost 4 bases; unmatched junction nucleotides: 6. The CDR3 here is CASSYGGRGADTQYF. CDR3 coding DNA: TGTGCCAGCAGTTATGGCGGGAGGGGTGCAGATACGCAGTATTTT.

This clone was detected only once. This chain connects TRBV28 to TRBJ2-7, with D maybe TRBD1 (7 bases). With 5 bases removed from V and 5 bases from J, the gap between germline ends came to 16 bases. The CDR3 loop spans 14 amino acids. Germline V gene lookup returns CDR1 MDHEN and CDR2 SYDVKM. CDR3 sequence reads: CASSRADREDEQYF. The CDR3, as DNA: TGTGCCAGCAGTCGGGCCGACAGGGAGGACGAGCAGTACTTC. The complete variable domain, with remaining parts taken from reference TRBV28 and TRBJ2-7, reads DVKVTQSSRYLVKRTGEKVFLECVQDMDHENMFWYRQDPGLGLRLIYFSYDVKMKEKGDIPEGYSVSREKKERFSLILESASTNQTSMYLCASSRADREDEQYFGPGTRLTVT.

The V and J genes are TRBV6-5 and TRBJ1-2, with 9 bases fitting TRBD1. The CDR3 is 15 amino acids. CDR1 and CDR2 from the germline V gene are MNHEY and SVGAGI. Germline trimming cut 0 bases from V and 2 bases from J; bases unmatched to any gene: 1. This chain's CDR3 is CASSYSGQGNYGYTF. In DNA form, the CDR3 reads TGTGCCAGCAGTTACTCAGGACAGGGGAACTATGGCTACACCTTC.

The chain links TRBV30 to TRBJ2-5; no clear D gene. The end of the DNA fits TRBJ2-7 better, so the J call may be wrong. Germline values: CDR1 GTSNPN, CDR2 SVGIG (reference sequence). The CDR3 is 11 residues long. The CDR3, as DNA: TGTGCCTGGAGTCTCCTCTACGAGCAGTACTTC. Encoded protein: CAWSLLYEQYF.

The J gene is TRBJ2-3, the V gene TRBV6-5; D unclear. CDR3 length: 14 residues. With 7 bases removed from V and 8 bases from J, the gap between germline ends came to 19 bases. Germline V gives CDR1 MNHEY, CDR2 SVGAGI. CDR3 sequence: CASKTPGQSITQYF. DNA of the CDR3: TGTGCCAGCAAGACACCCGGGCAATCAATTACGCAGTATTTT.

The V gene is TRBV5-4, the J gene TRBJ2-5; 7 positions match TRBD1. The trim removed 4 bases at V and 4 bases at J, leaving 4 bases unmatched. This CDR3 comprises 13 residues. Germline CDR1 is SGHNT and CDR2 is YYREEE (reference sequence). The CDR3 here is CASSPDRAETQYF. The CDR3 region has the DNA TGTGCCAGCAGCCCCGACAGGGCAGAGACCCAGTACTTC.